Listed below are T cell receptor beta chains from one sample, sequenced in a study of radiation and T cells in renal cell carcinoma. TCRdb keeps only in-frame clones here, not all; method: immunoSEQ multiplex PCR. The sample lists tens of thousands of clones; 55% to 75% were seen once. Sequencing was performed on tumor tissue, taken from a patient whose treatment was nephrectomy without radiotherapy. All receptors come from a man in his forties or fifties with renal cell carcinoma. CDR3s include the opening cysteine and the closing phenylalanine or tryptophan. A D gene is named only where the DNA matches it firmly. Where a row states a size, it is once, few, many or the class of an expanded clone; other rows omit it.

V	J	D	size	CDR3	DNA
TRBV6-1	TRBJ1-1	-	few	CASSDSTASLTEAFF	TGTGCCAGCAGTGACTCGACAGCCTCTTTGACTGAAGCTTTCTTT
TRBV4-3	TRBJ2-1	-	-	CASSQGWGGDNEQFF	TGCGCCAGCAGCCAAGGTTGGGGTGGGGACAATGAGCAGTTCTTC
TRBV7-9	TRBJ2-1	-	-	CASSPPGPIGNEQFF	TGTGCCAGCAGCCCTCCGGGACCCATCGGCAATGAGCAGTTCTTC
TRBV5-6	TRBJ1-5	TRBD1	-	CASSLFPPGQINQPQHF	TGTGCCAGCAGCTTATTTCCTCCGGGACAGATCAATCAGCCCCAGCATTTT
TRBV2	TRBJ2-1	-	-	CAINSGTYANEQFF	TGTGCCATAAACTCCGGGACCTACGCCAATGAGCAGTTCTTC
TRBV19	TRBJ1-5	-	-	CASLSGGPSNQPQHF	TGTGCCAGCCTTAGCGGGGGGCCCAGCAATCAGCCCCAGCATTTT
TRBV5-4	TRBJ2-7	-	medium-sized	CASSNRGNYEQYF	TGTGCCAGCAGCAATCGGGGGAACTACGAGCAGTACTTC
TRBV10-2	TRBJ1-2	-	-	CASAGTAYGYTF	TGCGCCAGCGCCGGGACGGCCTATGGCTACACCTTC
TRBV5-1	TRBJ2-1	-	once	CASSLLPGHEEQFF	TGCGCCAGCAGTTTGCTCCCGGGACACGAGGAGCAGTTCTTC
TRBV5-1	TRBJ2-1	-	-	CASSLAEGNEQFF	TGCGCCAGCAGCTTGGCCGAGGGGAATGAGCAGTTCTTC
TRBV9	TRBJ2-1	-	-	CASSVVPGSEQFF	TGTGCCAGCAGCGTAGTTCCTGGTAGTGAGCAGTTCTTC
TRBV7-2	TRBJ2-7	-	many	CASSLGGSLEQYF	TGTGCCAGCAGCTTAGGGGGGAGCTTGGAGCAGTACTTC
TRBV7-9	TRBJ1-5	-	-	CASSRDVGGNQPQHF	TGTGCCAGCAGCAGGGATGTGGGGGGAAATCAGCCCCAGCATTTT
TRBV6-5	TRBJ1-2	-	-	CASSNRDALGYTF	TGTGCCAGCAGTAACCGGGACGCCTTAGGCTACACCTTC
TRBV28	TRBJ1-2	-	few	CASQSNYGYTF	TGTGCCAGTCAATCAAACTATGGCTACACCTTC
TRBV7-9	TRBJ1-6	-	-	CALSQEGGNSPLHF	TGTGCGCTCTCGCAGGAGGGGGGAAATTCACCCCTCCACTTT
TRBV27	TRBJ2-7	-	-	CASSMLGGSYEQYF	TGTGCCAGCAGCATGCTAGGTGGGTCCTACGAGCAGTACTTC
TRBV9	TRBJ2-3	TRBD2	-	CASSVGRSTDTQYF	TGTGCCAGCAGCGTCGGGAGGAGCACAGATACGCAGTATTTT
TRBV27	TRBJ1-1	-	-	CASSLQGRTEAFF	TGTGCCAGCAGTTTACAGGGGAGGACTGAAGCTTTCTTT
TRBV19	TRBJ1-5	TRBD1	-	CASSGQVGDQPQHF	TGTGCCAGTAGTGGACAGGTTGGAGATCAGCCCCAGCATTTT
TRBV5-1	TRBJ2-1	TRBD2	once	CASSSASGAYNEQFF	TGCGCCAGCAGCTCAGCTAGCGGAGCCTACAATGAGCAGTTCTTC
TRBV7-6	TRBJ2-2	-	-	CASSLPAGNANTGELFF	TGTGCCAGCAGCTTACCGGCGGGAAACGCGAACACCGGGGAGCTGTTTTTT
TRBV7-8	TRBJ2-1	TRBD2	-	CASSFWLPRRGAHNEQFF	TGTGCCAGCAGCTTTTGGCTCCCAAGGCGGGGGGCCCACAATGAGCAGTTCTTC
TRBV4-3	TRBJ2-1	TRBD2	-	CASSQDRGTKQFF	TGCGCCAGCAGCCAAGATCGGGGGACTAAGCAGTTCTTC
TRBV9	TRBJ1-4	TRBD1	-	CASSAGQTNEKLFF	TGTGCCAGCAGCGCGGGACAGACTAATGAAAAACTGTTTTTT
TRBV5-4	TRBJ2-5	-	-	CASGRTVQETQYF	TGTGCCAGCGGGAGGACGGTCCAAGAGACCCAGTACTTC
TRBV4-1	TRBJ1-1	-	-	CASSLREGSNTEAFF	TGCGCCAGCAGCCTCCGGGAGGGTTCTAACACTGAAGCTTTCTTT
TRBV19	TRBJ1-2	-	-	CASSRREVGYGYTF	TGTGCCAGTAGCCGCAGGGAAGTTGGCTATGGCTACACCTTC
TRBV2	TRBJ1-3	TRBD1	few	CASSEQGGSGNTIYF	TGTGCCAGCAGTGAACAGGGGGGCTCTGGAAACACCATATATTTT
TRBV6-1	TRBJ1-6	-	few	CASSENRVNSPLHF	TGTGCCAGCAGTGAAAACAGGGTTAATTCACCCCTCCACTTT